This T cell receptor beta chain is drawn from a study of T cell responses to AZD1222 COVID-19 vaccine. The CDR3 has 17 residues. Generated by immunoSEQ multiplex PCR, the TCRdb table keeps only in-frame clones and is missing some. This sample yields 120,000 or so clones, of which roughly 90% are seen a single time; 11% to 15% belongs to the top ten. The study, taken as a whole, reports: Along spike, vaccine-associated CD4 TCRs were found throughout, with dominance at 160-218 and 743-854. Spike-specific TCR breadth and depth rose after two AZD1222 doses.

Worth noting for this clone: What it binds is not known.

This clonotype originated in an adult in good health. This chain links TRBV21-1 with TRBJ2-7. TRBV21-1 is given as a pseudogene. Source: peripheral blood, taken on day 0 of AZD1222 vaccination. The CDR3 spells CASSKEKGENSSYEQYF. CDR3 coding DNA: TGTGCCAGCAGCAAAGAGAAAGGAGAGAACAGCTCCTACGAGCAGTACTTC.